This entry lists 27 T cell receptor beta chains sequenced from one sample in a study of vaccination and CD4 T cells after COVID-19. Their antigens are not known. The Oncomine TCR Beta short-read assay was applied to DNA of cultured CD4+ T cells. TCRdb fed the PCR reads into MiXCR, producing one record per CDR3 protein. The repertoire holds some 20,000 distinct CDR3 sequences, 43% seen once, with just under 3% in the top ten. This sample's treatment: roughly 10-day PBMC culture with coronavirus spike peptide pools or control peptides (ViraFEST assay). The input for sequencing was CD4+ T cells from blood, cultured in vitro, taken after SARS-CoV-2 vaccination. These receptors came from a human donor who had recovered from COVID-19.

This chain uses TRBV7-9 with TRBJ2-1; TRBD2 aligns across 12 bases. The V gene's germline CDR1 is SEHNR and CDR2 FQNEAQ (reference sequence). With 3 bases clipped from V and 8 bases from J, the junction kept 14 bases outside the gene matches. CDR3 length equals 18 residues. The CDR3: CASSLKAPSGRAMDEQFF. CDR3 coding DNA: TGTGCCAGCAGCTTGAAAGCGCCTAGCGGGAGGGCCATGGATGAGCAGTTCTTC.

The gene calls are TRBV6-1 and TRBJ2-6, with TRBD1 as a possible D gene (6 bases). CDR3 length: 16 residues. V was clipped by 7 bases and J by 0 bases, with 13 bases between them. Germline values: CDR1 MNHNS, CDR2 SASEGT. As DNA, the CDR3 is TGTGCCAGCACCCGAGACAGGATCTCTGGGGCCAACGTCCTGACTTTC. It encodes CASTRDRISGANVLTF.

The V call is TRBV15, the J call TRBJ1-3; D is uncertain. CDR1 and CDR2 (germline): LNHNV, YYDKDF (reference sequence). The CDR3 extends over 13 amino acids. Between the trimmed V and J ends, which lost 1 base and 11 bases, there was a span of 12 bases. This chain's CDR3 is CATSRGFPGAIYF. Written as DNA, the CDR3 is TGTGCCACCAGCAGAGGATTTCCTGGCGCCATATATTTT.

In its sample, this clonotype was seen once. The CDR3 sequence is CASSPILVGGADTQYF. CDR3 bases: TGTGCCAGCAGTCCGATTCTAGTCGGGGGGGCAGATACGCAGTATTTT. This chain connects TRBV6-2 or TRBV6-3 to TRBJ2-3, with 8 nucleotides matching TRBD2. V lost 5 bases to trimming and J lost 4 bases; unmatched junction nucleotides: 11. Germline lookup yields CDR1 MNHEY and CDR2 SVGEGT. The CDR3 totals 16 residues.

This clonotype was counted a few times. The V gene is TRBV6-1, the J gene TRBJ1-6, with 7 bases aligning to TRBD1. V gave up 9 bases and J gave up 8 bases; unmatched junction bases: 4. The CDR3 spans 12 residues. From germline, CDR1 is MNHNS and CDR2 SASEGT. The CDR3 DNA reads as TGTGCCAGTAACGACAGGGATTCACCCCTCCACTTT. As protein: CASNDRDSPLHF.

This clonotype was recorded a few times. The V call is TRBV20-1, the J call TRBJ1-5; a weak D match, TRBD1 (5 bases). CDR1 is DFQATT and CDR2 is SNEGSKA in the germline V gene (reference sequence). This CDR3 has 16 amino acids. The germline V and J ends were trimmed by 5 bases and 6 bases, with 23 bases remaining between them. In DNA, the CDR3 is TGCAGTGCTGGGCCTTGGGGCGGGAGGGTCGGTCAGCCCCAGCATTTT. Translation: CSAGPWGGRVGQPQHF.

The CDR3 sequence is CASSETKGTGELFF. CDR3 coding DNA: TGCGCCAGCAGTGAGACCAAAGGAACCGGGGAGCTGTTTTTT. This chain joins TRBV10-2 and TRBJ2-2; D remains unclear. Germline V gene data show CDR1 as WSHSY and CDR2 as SAAADI. Between the trimmed V and J ends, which lost 2 bases and 5 bases, there was a span of 9 bases. The CDR3 is made up of 14 amino acids.

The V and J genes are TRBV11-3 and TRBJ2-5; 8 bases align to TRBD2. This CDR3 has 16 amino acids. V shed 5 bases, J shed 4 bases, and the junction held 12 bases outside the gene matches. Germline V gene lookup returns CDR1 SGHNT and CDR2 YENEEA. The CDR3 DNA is TGTGCCAGCAGCATGATCACGGCGGGGGGCATAGAGACCCAGTACTTC. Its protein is CASSMITAGGIETQYF.

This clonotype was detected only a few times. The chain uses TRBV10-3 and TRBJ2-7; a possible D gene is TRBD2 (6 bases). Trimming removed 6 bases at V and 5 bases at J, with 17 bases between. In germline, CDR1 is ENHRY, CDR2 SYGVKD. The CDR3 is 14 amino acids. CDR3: CAIRAGRPNNEQYF. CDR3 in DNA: TGTGCCATCAGGGCGGGGAGACCGAATAACGAGCAGTACTTC.

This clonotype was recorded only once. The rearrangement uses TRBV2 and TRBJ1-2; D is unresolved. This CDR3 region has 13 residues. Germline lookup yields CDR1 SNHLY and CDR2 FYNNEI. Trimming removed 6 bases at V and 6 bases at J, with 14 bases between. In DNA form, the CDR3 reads TGTGCCAGCAGAGAGCGCGCGGGGAATGGCTACACCTTC. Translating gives CASRERAGNGYTF. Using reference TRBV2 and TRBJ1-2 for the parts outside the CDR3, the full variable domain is EPEVTQTPSHQVTQMGQEVILRCVPISNHLYFYWYRQILGQKVEFLVSFYNNEISEKSEIFDDQFSVERPDGSNFTLKIRSTKLEDSAMYFCASRERAGNGYTFGSGTRLTVV.

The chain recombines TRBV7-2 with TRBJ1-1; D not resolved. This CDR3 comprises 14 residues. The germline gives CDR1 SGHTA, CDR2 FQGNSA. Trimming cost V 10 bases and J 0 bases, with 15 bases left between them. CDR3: CATLIGGMNTEAFF. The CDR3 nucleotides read TGTGCCACCTTGATCGGCGGGATGAACACTGAAGCTTTCTTT.

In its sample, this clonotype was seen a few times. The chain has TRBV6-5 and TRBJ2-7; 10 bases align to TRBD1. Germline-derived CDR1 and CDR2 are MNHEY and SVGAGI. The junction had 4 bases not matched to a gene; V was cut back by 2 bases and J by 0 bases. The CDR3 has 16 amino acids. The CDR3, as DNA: TGTGCCAGCAGTTACCCGGGGACAGGGGTCTCCTACGAGCAGTACTTC. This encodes CASSYPGTGVSYEQYF.

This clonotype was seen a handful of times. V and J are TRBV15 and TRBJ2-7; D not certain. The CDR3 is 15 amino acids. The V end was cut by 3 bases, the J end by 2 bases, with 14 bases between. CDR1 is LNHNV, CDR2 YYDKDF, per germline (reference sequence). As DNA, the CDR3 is TGTGCCACCAGCAGTCCACAAGGTGCAGCCTACGAGCAGTACTTC. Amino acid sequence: CATSSPQGAAYEQYF.

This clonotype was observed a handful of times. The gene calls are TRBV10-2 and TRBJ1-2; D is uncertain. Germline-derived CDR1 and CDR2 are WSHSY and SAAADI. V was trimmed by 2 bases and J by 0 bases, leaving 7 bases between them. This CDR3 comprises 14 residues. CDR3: CASSEAPPNYGYTF. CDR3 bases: TGCGCCAGCAGTGAGGCCCCTCCTAACTATGGCTACACCTTC.

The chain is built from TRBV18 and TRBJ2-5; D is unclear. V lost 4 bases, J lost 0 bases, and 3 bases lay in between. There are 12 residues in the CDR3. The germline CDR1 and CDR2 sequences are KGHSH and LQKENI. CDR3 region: CASSQNQETQYF. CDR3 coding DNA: TGTGCCAGCTCACAAAACCAAGAGACCCAGTACTTC.

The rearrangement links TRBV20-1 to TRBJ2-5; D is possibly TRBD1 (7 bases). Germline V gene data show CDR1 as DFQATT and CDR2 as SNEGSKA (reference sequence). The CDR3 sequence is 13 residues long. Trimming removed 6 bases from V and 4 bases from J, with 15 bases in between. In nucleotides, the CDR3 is TGCAGTGCGGGACGACAGGGAGGAGAGACCCAGTACTTC. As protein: CSAGRQGGETQYF.

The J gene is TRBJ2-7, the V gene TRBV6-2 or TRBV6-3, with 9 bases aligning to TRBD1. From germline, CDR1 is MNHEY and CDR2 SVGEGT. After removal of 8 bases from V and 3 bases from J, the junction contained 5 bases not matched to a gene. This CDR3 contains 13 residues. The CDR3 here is CASRGTGFYEQYF. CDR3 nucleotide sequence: TGTGCCAGCCGGGGGACAGGGTTCTACGAGCAGTACTTC.

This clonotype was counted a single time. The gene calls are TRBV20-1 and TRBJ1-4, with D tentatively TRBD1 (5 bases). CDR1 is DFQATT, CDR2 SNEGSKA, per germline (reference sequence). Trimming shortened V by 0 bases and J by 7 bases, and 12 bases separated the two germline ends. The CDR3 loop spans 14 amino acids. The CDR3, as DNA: TGCAGTGCTAGAGATCGCGGGACGGGTGAAAAACTGTTTTTT. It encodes CSARDRGTGEKLFF.

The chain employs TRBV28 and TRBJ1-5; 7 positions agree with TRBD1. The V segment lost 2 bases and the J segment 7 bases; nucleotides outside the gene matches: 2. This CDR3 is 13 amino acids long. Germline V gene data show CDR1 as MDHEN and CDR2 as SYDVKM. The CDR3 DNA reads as TGTGCCAGCAGTTTAACAGGGGTCCAGCCCCAGCATTTT. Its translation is CASSLTGVQPQHF.

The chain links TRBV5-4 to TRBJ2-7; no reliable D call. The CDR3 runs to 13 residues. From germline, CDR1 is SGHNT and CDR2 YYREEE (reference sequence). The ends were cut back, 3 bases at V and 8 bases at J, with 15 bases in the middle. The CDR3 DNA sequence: TGTGCCAGCAGCTCCGGGCCCCAAATCCAGCAGTACTTC. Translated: CASSSGPQIQQYF.

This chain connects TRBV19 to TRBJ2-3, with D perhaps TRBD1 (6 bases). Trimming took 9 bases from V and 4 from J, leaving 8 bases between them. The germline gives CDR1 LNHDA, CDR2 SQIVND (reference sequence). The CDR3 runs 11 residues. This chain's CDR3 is CASRQADTQYF. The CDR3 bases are TGTGCCAGCCGACAGGCAGATACGCAGTATTTT.

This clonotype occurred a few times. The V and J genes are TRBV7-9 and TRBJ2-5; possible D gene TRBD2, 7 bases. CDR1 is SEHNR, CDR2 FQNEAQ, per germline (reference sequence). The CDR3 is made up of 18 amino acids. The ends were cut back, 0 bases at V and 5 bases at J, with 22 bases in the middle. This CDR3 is CASSLALGREGEGETQYF. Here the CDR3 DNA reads TGTGCCAGCAGCTTAGCGCTGGGCAGGGAGGGGGAAGGCGAGACCCAGTACTTC.

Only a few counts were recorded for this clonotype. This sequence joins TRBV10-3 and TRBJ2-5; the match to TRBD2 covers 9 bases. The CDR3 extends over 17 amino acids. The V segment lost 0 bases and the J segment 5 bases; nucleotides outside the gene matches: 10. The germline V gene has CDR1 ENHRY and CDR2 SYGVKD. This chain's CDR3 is CAISESERGAYSETQYF. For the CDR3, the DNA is TGTGCCATCAGTGAGTCTGAGCGGGGGGCCTATAGCGAGACCCAGTACTTC.

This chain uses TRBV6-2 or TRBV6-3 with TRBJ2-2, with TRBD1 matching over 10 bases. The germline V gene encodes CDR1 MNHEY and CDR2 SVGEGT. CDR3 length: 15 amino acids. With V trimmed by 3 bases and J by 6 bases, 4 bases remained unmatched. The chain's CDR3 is CASSYPGQGSGELFF. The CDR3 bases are TGTGCCAGCAGTTATCCGGGACAGGGGTCCGGGGAGCTGTTTTTT.

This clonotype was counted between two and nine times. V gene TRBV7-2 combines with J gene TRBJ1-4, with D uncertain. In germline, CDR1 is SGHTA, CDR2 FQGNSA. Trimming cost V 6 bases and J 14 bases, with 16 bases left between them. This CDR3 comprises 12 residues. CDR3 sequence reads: CASSPPRGGLFF. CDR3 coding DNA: TGTGCCAGCAGTCCACCCCGGGGAGGGCTGTTTTTT. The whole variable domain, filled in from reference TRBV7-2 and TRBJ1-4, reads GAGVSQSPSNKVTEKGKDVELRCDPISGHTALYWYRQSLGQGLEFLIYFQGNSAPDKSGLPSDRFSAERTGGSVSTLTIQRTQQEDSAVYLCASSPPRGGLFFGSGTQLSVL.

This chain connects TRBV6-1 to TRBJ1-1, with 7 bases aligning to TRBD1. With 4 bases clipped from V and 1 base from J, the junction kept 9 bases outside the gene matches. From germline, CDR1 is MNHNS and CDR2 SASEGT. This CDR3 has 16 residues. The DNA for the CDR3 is TGTGCCAGCAGTGTACCCCCGGGACAGAAGAACACTGAAGCTTTCTTT. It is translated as CASSVPPGQKNTEAFF.

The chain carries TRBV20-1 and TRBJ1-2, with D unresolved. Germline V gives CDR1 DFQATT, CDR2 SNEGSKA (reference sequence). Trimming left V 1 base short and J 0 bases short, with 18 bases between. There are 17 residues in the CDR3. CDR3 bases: TGCAGTGCTAGAGCTCTTTCTCGGACCGATACTAACTATGGCTACACCTTC. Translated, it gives CSARALSRTDTNYGYTF.